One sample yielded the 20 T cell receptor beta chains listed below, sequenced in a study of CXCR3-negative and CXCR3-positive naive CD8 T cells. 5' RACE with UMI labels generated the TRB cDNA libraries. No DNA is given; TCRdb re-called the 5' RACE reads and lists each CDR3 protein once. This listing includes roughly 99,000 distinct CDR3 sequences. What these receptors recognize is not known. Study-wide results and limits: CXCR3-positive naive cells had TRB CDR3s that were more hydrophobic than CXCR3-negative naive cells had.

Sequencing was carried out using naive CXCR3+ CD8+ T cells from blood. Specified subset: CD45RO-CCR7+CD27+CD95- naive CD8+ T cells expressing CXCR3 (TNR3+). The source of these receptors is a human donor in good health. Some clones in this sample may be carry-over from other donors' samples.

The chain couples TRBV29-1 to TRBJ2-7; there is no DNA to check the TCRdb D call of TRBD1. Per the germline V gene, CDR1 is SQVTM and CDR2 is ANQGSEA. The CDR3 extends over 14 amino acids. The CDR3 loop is CSVEGGDRDYEQYF.

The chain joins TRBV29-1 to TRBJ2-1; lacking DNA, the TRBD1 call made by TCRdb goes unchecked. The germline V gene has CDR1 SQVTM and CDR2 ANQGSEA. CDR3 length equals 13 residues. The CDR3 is CSGDELGGVEQFF.

The CDR3 is CASKLGQSSGEAFF. V gene TRBV28 combines with J gene TRBJ1-1; TCRdb's D gene call, TRBD1, goes unchecked for lack of DNA. The CDR3 is 14 amino acids. CDR1 is MDHEN and CDR2 is SYDVKM in the germline V gene.

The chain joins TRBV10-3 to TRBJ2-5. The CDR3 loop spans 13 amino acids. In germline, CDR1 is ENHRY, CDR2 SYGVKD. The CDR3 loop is CAISEFGGETQYF.

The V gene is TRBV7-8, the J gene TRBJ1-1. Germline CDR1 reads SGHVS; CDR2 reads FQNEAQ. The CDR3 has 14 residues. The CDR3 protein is CASSLNIENTEAFF.

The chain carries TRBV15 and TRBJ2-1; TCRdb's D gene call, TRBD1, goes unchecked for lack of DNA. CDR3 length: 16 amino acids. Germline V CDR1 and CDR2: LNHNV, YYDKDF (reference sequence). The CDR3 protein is CATSRARGGRYNEQFF.

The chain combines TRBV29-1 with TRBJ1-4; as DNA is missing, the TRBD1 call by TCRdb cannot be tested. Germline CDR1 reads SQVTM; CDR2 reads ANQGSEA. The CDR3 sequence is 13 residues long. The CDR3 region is CSVDDQTGVKLFF.

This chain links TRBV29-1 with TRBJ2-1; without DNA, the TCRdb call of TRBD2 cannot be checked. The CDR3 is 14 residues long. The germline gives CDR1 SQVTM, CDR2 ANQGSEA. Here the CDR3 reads CSVEGGIESNEQFF.

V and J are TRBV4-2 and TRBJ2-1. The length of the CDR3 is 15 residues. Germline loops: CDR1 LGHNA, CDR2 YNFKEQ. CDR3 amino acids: CASSQATVVYNEQFF.

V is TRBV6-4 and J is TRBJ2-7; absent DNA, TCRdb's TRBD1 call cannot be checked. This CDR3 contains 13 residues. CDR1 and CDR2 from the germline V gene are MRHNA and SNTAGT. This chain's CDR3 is CASSPGAAYEQYF.

The CDR3: CSASEDLSPEAFF. The chain links TRBV20-1 to TRBJ1-1. This CDR3 has 13 residues. Germline CDR1 DFQATT, CDR2 SNEGSKA (reference sequence).

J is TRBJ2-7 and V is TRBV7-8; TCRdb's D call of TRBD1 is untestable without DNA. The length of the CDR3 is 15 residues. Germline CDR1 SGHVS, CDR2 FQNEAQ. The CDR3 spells CASSTSGTAAYEQYF.

The CDR3: CSVEQGTFLAFF. J is TRBJ1-1 and V is TRBV29-1; without DNA, the TCRdb call of TRBD1 cannot be checked. The germline CDR1 and CDR2 sequences are SQVTM and ANQGSEA. The CDR3 is 12 amino acids.

CDR3 sequence reads: CASSQRTSGVTDTQYF. V usage is TRBV4-3 and J usage is TRBJ2-3; TCRdb calls TRBD2, which cannot be checked without DNA. The V gene's germline CDR1 is LGHNA and CDR2 YSLEER. The CDR3 consists of 16 residues.

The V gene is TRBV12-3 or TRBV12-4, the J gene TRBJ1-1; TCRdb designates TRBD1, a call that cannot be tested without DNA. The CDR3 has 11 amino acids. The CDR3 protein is CASSGGSEAFF.

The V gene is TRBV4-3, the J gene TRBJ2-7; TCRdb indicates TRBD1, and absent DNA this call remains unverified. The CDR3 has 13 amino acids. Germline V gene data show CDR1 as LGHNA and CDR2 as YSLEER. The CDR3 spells CASSQGEGDALCF.

Here the CDR3 reads CASSPRAGGRRYSNQTQHF. This sequence joins TRBV21-1 and TRBJ1-5. TRBV21-1 is a known pseudogene. The CDR3 loop spans 19 amino acids.

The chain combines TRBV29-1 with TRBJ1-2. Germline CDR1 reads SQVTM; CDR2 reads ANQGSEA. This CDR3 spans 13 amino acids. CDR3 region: CSVYNPDHYGYTF.

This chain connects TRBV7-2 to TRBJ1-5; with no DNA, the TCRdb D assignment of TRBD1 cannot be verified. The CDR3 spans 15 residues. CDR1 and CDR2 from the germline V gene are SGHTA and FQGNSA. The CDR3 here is CASSLETGGHQPQHF.

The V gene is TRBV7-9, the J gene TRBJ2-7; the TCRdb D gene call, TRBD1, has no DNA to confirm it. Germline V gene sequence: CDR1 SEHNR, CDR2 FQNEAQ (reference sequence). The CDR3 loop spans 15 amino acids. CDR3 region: CASSSPQGNGYEQYF.